These 12 T cell receptor beta chains came from one sample sequenced in a study of regulatory T cells in long-lasting Graves disease. Arm-PCR of CDR3 regions and iRepertoire HTBI primers were the basis on which TCR beta libraries were built. One entry per CDR3 protein, called by TCRdb with MiXCR from the multiplex PCR reads. The sample has 500,000 to 800,000 distinct CDR3 sequences, around 30% seen once; the top ten hold under 55%. The time point here: persistent/refractory GD, antithyroid drugs over 5 years with positive TRAb. The TCR library was made from RNA extracted from PBMCs. Sequencing was performed on peripheral blood mononuclear cells (PBMCs), taken when the disease was refractory, from a patient treated with antithyroid drugs. These receptors originate from a female donor with Graves disease.

This clonotype was observed a handful of times. The chain combines TRBV27 with TRBJ1-1; D perhaps matches TRBD1 (6 bases). The length of the CDR3 is 16 residues. Germline V gives CDR1 MNHEY, CDR2 SMNVEV (reference sequence). Trimming pared 5 bases from V and 0 bases from J, leaving 16 bases between. Here the CDR3 reads CASSAPPGALNTEAFF. The CDR3 bases are TGTGCCAGCAGTGCACCACCGGGGGCTCTGAACACTGAAGCTTTCTTT.

The chain recombines TRBV30 with TRBJ1-2; D unresolved. The V gene's germline CDR1 is GTSNPN and CDR2 SVGIG (reference sequence). Trimming cost V 1 base and J 3 bases, with 9 bases left between them. The CDR3 runs to 13 residues. This chain's CDR3 is CAWSAGSYYGYTF. DNA for the CDR3: TGTGCCTGGAGTGCTGGTAGCTACTATGGCTACACCTTC. The whole variable domain, filled in from reference TRBV30 and TRBJ1-2, reads SQTIHQWPATLVQPVGSPLSLECTVEGTSNPNLYWYRQAAGRGLQLLFYSVGIGQISSEVPQNLSASRPQDRQFILSSKKLLLSDSGFYLCAWSAGSYYGYTFGSGTRLTVV.

Many counts were recorded for this clonotype. The V and J genes are TRBV11-2 and TRBJ1-6, with D possibly matching TRBD1 (5 bases). This CDR3 has 14 amino acids. CDR1 is SGHAT and CDR2 is FQNNGV in the germline V gene. V was clipped by 3 bases and J by 7 bases, with 10 bases between them. The CDR3 here is CASSFAGDNSPLHF. DNA of the CDR3: TGTGCCAGCAGCTTTGCGGGGGACAATTCACCCCTCCACTTT. Full variable domain (remainder filled in from reference TRBV11-2 and TRBJ1-6): EAGVAQSPRYKIIEKRQSVAFWCNPISGHATLYWYQQILGQGPKLLIQFQNNGVVDDSQLPKDRFSAERLKGVDSTLKIQPAKLEDSAVYLCASSFAGDNSPLHFGNGTRLTVT.

This clonotype was observed a few times. The gene calls are TRBV20-1 and TRBJ2-5; D may be TRBD1 or TRBD2 (5 bases each). The CDR3 runs to 15 residues. Germline loops: CDR1 DFQATT, CDR2 SNEGSKA (reference sequence). The germline V and J ends were trimmed by 5 bases and 6 bases, with 22 bases remaining between them. DNA for the CDR3: TGCAGTGCTCGGCTCGGGACGGACCATCCCCAGACCCAGTACTTC. It yields the protein CSARLGTDHPQTQYF.

Comment on this clonotype: Given a much more abundant clone one base away, this may be a read error. The chain joins TRBV2 to TRBJ2-2, with a tentative D call TRBD1 (6 bases). Germline CDR1 and CDR2: SNHLY and FYNNEI. This CDR3 contains 14 residues. The V and J ends lost 5 bases and 6 bases respectively, with 13 bases between them. CDR3 sequence: CASSKQGFPGELFF. The CDR3 coding sequence is TGTGCCAGCAGTAAACAGGGTTTCCCCGGGGAGCTGTTTTTT.

The rearrangement links TRBV15 to TRBJ2-2; D is perhaps TRBD2 (5 bases). CDR3 size: 17 residues. Germline-derived CDR1 and CDR2 are LNHNV and YYDKDF (reference sequence). Deletions cut 2 bases from V and 0 bases from J, with 13 bases between. The CDR3 is CATSRPTPGSNTGELFF. CDR3 nucleotide sequence: TGTGCCACCAGCAGACCCACGCCGGGGTCGAACACCGGGGAGCTGTTTTTT.

V usage is TRBV4-1 and J usage is TRBJ2-1, with D perhaps matching TRBD1 (6 bases). Germline lookup yields CDR1 MGHRA and CDR2 YSYEKL. This CDR3 has 13 residues. V lost 4 bases and J 4 bases, leaving 8 bases between the germline ends. The CDR3 DNA reads as TGCGCCAGCAGCCGGGGACATTACAATGAGCAGTTCTTC. Protein product: CASSRGHYNEQFF.

The genes are TRBV12-3 or TRBV12-4 and TRBJ1-5, with D possibly matching TRBD1 (5 bases). The CDR3 runs 13 residues. Trimming shortened V by 0 bases and J by 11 bases, and 11 bases separated the two germline ends. The CDR3 coding sequence is TGTGCCAGCAGTTTAGCAAGGGGCGAGACCCAGCATTTT. Its translation: CASSLARGETQHF.

This clonotype showed up just a few times. The chain joins TRBV7-9 to TRBJ2-6; D unclear. The CDR3 is 16 residues long. The V gene lost 5 bases and the J gene lost 2 bases, with 13 bases spanning the gap. Germline CDR1 and CDR2: SEHNR and FQNEAQ (reference sequence). The CDR3 DNA sequence: TGTGCCAGCAGCCCGGACGTGATCCCTGGGGCCAACGTCCTGACTTTC. This codes for CASSPDVIPGANVLTF.

This clonotype was recorded at least ten times. The rearrangement links TRBV29-1 to TRBJ1-2; no clear D gene. This CDR3 is 11 amino acids long. Germline V gene data show CDR1 as SQVTM and CDR2 as ANQGSEA. V was clipped by 3 bases and J by 6 bases, with 8 bases between them. The CDR3 sequence is CSVDDGHGYTF. Here the CDR3 DNA reads TGCAGCGTTGATGACGGCCATGGCTACACCTTC.

This clonotype has a count of ten or more. The gene calls are TRBV2 and TRBJ2-2, with unresolved D. The CDR3 is 13 amino acids. V lost 6 bases and J 5 bases, leaving 10 bases between the germline ends. CDR1 is SNHLY, CDR2 FYNNEI, per germline. CDR3 amino acids: CASRGLGTGELFF. CDR3 DNA: TGTGCCAGCAGGGGCCTAGGGACCGGGGAGCTGTTTTTT.

The V gene is TRBV12-3 or TRBV12-4, the J gene TRBJ2-7, with D possibly called TRBD1 or TRBD2 (5 bases each). The length of the CDR3 is 15 residues. V gave up 4 bases and J gave up 0 bases, with 13 bases separating them. The CDR3 loop is CASSSSGTVSYEQYF. In DNA form, the CDR3 reads TGTGCCAGCAGTTCTTCCGGGACGGTCTCCTACGAGCAGTACTTC.